These 6 T cell receptor beta chains came from one sample sequenced in a study of neurological immune-mediated disorders. TCRdb itself ran the 5' RACE reads through MiXCR, one entry per CDR3 protein. The sample has 77,000 or so distinct CDR3 sequences; 9.4% are singletons. Sequencing was carried out using PBMCs. The receptors derive from a man aged 45-65 years in good health.

This clonotype was picked up many times. The CDR3 DNA follows: TGTGCCAGCAGTACAGGACTAGCGGTCGGCTGGAACACCGGGGAGCTGTTTTTT. It encodes CASSTGLAVGWNTGELFF. The V and J genes are TRBV6-2 or TRBV6-3 and TRBJ2-2, with 10 bases fitting TRBD2. The V segment lost 5 bases and the J segment 1 base; nucleotides outside the gene matches: 10. Germline V CDR1 and CDR2: MNHEY, SVGEGT. The CDR3 consists of 18 residues.

This clonotype was counted ten times or more. The chain uses TRBV29-1 and TRBJ2-2, with D unresolved. The CDR3 spans 13 residues. Looked up from germline, CDR1 is SQVTM and CDR2 is ANQGSEA. V was shortened by 3 bases and J by 0 bases, with 5 bases between the two germline ends. In DNA, the CDR3 is TGCAGCGTTGATTCAGCGAACACCGGGGAGCTGTTTTTT. Amino acids: CSVDSANTGELFF.

A note on this clonotype: This may arise from a read error, as a much more abundant clone is one base away. The chain employs TRBV12-3 or TRBV12-4 and TRBJ1-1; TRBD1 matches 9 bases. The length of the CDR3 is 17 residues. CDR3 residues: CAISLSSGTGKNTEAFF. The DNA for the CDR3 is TGTGCCATCAGTTTAAGTTCCGGGACAGGGAAGAACACTGAAGCTTTCTTT.

This clonotype was counted at least ten times. The chain uses TRBV20-1 and TRBJ2-3, with 7 bases lining up with TRBD1. The germline CDR1 and CDR2 sequences are DFQATT and SNEGSKA (reference sequence). CDR3 length: 16 amino acids. The ends lost 5 bases at V and 0 bases at J; junction bases unmatched: 11. DNA for the CDR3: TGCAGTGCTCACCGGGACAGTTCTTCTAGCACAGATACGCAGTATTTT. It specifies CSAHRDSSSSTDTQYF.

This clonotype was seen more than once but under ten times. One end of the junction is discordant with germline, which a read error may explain. This rearrangement joins TRBV2 to TRBJ2-2, with 8 positions matching TRBD2. The CDR3 has 15 amino acids. The germline gives CDR1 SNHLY, CDR2 FYNNEI. The CDR3 reads CASTPGGAKTGELFF. In nucleotides, the CDR3 is TGTGCCAGCACCCCCGGGGGGGCGAAAACCGGGGAGCTGTTTTTT.

This clonotype was observed at least ten times. The rearrangement links TRBV4-3 to TRBJ2-2, with D perhaps assigned TRBD1 or TRBD2 (5 bases each). CDR1 and CDR2 from the germline V gene are LGHNA and YSLEER. The CDR3 totals 16 residues. Trimming took off 0 bases at V and 6 bases at J, with 14 bases between the two ends. CDR3 loop: CASSQDAGAPPGELFF. In nucleotides, the CDR3 is TGCGCCAGCAGCCAAGATGCCGGGGCTCCTCCCGGGGAGCTGTTTTTT.